This T cell receptor (beta chain) was recovered during a study of T-cell memory formation after mild COVID-19. Germline values: CDR1 LGHNA, CDR2 YSLEER. This CDR3 is built from 15 residues. Trimming at V came to 4 bases and at J to 5 bases, leaving 8 bases not matched to a gene. With respect to this clonotype: Its antigen remains unidentified.

TCRdb reprocessed the 5' RACE reads with MiXCR, giving one entry per CDR3 protein. The sample lists 300,000 or so distinct CDR3 sequences; 15% to 20% were seen once. Study-level points and caveats: Contracting clones from day 15 to 85 had balanced CD4/CD8; later expanders favoured CD4+. Some SARS-CoV-2-responding clones were already detected in memory before infection.

The chain is built from TRBV4-3 and TRBJ1-1; 9 bases match TRBD1. The sequence was collected from a man aged 18 to 30 who had mild COVID-19 (a few samples of this study predate the infection). Cell type and time point are not known. The material sequenced was PBMCs or a T cell subset sorted from them (not recorded which). The CDR3 loop is CASSLLTGGRTEAFF. For the CDR3, the DNA is TGCGCCAGCAGCCTACTTACAGGGGGCCGGACTGAAGCTTTCTTT.